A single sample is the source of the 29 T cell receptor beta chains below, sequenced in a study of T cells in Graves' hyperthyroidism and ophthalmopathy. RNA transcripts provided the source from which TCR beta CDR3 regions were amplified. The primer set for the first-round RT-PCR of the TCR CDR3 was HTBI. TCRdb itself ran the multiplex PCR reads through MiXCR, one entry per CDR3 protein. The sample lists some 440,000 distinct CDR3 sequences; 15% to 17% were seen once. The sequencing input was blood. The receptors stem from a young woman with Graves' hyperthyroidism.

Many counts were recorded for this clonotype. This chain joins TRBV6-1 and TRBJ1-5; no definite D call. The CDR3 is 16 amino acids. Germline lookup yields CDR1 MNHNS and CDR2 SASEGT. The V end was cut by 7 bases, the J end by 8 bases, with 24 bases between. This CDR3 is CASTPWRPSWSEPQHF. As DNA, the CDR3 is TGTGCCAGCACACCGTGGAGGCCATCCTGGAGTGAGCCCCAGCATTTT.

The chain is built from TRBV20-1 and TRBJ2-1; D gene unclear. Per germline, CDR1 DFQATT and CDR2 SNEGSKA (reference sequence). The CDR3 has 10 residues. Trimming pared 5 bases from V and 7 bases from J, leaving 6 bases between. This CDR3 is CSALRNEQFF. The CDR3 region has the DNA TGCAGTGCTTTGAGAAATGAGCAGTTCTTC.

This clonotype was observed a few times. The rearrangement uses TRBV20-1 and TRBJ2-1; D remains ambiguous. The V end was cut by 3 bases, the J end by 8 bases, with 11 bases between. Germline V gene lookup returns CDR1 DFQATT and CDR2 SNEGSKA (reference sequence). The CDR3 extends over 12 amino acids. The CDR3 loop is CSARLLLDEQFF. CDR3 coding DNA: TGCAGTGCTAGGCTTCTGTTGGATGAGCAGTTCTTC.

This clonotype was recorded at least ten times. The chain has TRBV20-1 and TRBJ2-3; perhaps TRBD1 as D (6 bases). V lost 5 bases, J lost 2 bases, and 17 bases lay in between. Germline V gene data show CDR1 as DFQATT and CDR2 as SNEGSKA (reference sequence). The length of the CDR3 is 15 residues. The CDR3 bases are TGCAGTGCTGGGACGAAAGGGGGTTTCACAGATACGCAGTATTTT. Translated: CSAGTKGGFTDTQYF.

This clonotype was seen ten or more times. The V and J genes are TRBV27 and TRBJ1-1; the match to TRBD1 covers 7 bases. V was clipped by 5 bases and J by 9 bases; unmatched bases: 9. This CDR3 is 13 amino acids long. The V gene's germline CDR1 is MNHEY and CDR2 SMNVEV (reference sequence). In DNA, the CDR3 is TGTGCCAGCAGTGCCTCACAGGGGCGGAAAGCTTTCTTT. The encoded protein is CASSASQGRKAFF.

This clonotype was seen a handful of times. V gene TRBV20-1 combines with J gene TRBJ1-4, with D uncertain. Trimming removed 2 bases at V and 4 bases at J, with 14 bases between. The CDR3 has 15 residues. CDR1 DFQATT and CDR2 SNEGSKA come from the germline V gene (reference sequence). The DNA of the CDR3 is TGCAGTGCTAGACCCAAGAGGATGTTTAATGAAAAACTGTTTTTT. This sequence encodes CSARPKRMFNEKLFF.

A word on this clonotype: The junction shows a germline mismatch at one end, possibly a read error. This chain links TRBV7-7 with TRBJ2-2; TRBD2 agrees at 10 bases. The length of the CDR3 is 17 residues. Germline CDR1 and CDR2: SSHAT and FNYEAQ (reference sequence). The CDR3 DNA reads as TGTGCTAGCAGCCGAGATCGGACTAGCGGATTCACCGGGGAGCTGTTTTTT. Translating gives CASSRDRTSGFTGELFF.

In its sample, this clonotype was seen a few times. Here the CDR3 DNA reads TGTGCCAGCAGCTTGGAGGTACGGGCCTATCCACGAGTCCAGTCCACTGAAGCTTTCTTT. Translation gives CASSLEVRAYPRVQSTEAFF. The V and J genes are TRBV5-6 and TRBJ1-1; D call uncertain. Germline V gives CDR1 SGHDT, CDR2 YYEEEE. The CDR3 runs to 20 residues. V was shortened by 0 bases and J by 4 bases, with 28 bases between the two germline ends.

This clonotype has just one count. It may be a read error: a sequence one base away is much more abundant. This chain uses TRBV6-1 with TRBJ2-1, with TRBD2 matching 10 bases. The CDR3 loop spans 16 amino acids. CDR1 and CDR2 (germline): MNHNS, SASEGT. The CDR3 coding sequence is TGTGCCGGCAGCTCATCTAGCGGGAGCTCCTACAATGAGCAGTTCTTC. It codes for CAGSSSSGSSYNEQFF.

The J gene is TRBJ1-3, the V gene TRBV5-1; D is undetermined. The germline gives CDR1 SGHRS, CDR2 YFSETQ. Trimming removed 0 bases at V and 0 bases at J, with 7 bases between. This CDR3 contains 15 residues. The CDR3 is CASSLDWSSGNTIYF. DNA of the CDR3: TGCGCCAGCAGCTTGGATTGGAGCTCTGGAAACACCATATATTTT.

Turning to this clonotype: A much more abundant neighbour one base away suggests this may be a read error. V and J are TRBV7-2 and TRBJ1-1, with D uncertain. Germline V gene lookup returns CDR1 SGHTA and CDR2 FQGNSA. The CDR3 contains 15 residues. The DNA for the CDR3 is TGTGCCAGCAGCTTATCATTTACCAGGAACACTGAAGCTTCCTTT. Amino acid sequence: CASSLSFTRNTEASF.

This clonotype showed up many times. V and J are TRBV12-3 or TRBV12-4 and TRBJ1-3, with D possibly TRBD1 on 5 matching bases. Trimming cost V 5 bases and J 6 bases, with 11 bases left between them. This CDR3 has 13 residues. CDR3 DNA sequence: TGTGCCAGCAGTAGGGGACGTGAAAACACCATATATTTT. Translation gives CASSRGRENTIYF.

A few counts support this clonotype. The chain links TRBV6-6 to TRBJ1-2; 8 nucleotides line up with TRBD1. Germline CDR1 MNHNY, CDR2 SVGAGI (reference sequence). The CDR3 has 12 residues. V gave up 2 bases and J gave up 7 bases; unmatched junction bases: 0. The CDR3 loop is CASSYDRGGYTF. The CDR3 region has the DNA TGTGCCAGCAGTTACGACAGGGGTGGCTACACCTTC.

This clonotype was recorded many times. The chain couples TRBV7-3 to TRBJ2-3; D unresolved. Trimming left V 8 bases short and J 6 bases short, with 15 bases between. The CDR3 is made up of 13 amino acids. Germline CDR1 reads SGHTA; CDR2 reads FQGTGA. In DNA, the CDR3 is TGTGCCAGCGGACCGAACCCTGGGGATACGCAGTATTTT. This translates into CASGPNPGDTQYF.

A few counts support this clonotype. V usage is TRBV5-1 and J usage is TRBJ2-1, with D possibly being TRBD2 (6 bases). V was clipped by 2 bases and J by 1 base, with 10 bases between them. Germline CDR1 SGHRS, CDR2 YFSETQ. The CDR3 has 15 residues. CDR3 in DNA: TGCGCCAGCAGCTTACCGGGGGTGTCCTACAATGAGCAGTTCTTC. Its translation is CASSLPGVSYNEQFF.

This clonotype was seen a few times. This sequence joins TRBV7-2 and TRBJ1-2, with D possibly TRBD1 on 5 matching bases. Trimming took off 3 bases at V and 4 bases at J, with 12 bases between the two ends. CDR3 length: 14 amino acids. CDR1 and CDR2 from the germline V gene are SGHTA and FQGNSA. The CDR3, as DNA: TGTGCCAGCAGCTTGGGGGGTAGTTTCTATGGCTACACCTTC. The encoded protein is CASSLGGSFYGYTF.

Written as DNA, the CDR3 is TGTGCCAGCAGCTTCACTCGGACAAGTTTTGACGGCTACACCTTC. This codes for CASSFTRTSFDGYTF. The chain has TRBV7-9 and TRBJ1-2, with a weak D call TRBD1 (5 bases). Germline V gives CDR1 SEHNR, CDR2 FQNEAQ (reference sequence). V lost 3 bases to trimming and J lost 8 bases, with 19 bases between them. This CDR3 is built from 15 residues.

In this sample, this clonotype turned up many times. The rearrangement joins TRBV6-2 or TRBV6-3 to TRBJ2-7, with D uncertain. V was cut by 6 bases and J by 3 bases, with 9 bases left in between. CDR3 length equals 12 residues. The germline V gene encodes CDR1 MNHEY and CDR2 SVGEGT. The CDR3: CASRDPVYEQYF. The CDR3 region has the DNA TGTGCCAGCAGGGACCCAGTCTACGAGCAGTACTTC.

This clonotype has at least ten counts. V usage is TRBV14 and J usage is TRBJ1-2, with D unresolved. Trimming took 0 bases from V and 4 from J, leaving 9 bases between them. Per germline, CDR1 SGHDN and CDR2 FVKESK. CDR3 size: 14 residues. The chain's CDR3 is CASSQERTSYGYTF. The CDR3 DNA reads TGTGCCAGCAGCCAAGAGCGGACCTCCTATGGCTACACCTTC.

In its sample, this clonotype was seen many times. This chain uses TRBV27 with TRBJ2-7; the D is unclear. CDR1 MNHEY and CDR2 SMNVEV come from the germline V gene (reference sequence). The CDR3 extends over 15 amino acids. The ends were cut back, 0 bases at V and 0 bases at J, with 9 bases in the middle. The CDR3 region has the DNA TGTGCCAGCAGTTTATCGCCGCAGAGCTCCTACGAGCAGTACTTC. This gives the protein CASSLSPQSSYEQYF.

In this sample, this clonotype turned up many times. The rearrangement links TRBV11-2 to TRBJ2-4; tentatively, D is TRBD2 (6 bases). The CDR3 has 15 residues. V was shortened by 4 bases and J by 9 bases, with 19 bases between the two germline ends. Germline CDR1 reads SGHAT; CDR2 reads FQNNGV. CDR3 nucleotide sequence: TGTGCCAGCAGCTGGGGACGGGGGTCGGGAACCATTCAGTACTTC. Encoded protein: CASSWGRGSGTIQYF.

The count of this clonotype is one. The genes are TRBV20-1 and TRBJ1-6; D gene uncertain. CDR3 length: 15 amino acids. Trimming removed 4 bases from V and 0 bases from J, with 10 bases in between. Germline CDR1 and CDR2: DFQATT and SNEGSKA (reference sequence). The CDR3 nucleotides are TGCAGTGCTAAGGCCTCGAGCTCCTATAATTCACCCCTCCACTTT. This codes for CSAKASSSYNSPLHF.

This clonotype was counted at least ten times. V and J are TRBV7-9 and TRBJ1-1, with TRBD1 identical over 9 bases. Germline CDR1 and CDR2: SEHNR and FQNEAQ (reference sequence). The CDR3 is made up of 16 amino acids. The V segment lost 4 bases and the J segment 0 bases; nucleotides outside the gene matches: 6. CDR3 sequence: CASSSGQGYMNTEAFF. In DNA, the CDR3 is TGTGCCAGCAGCTCGGGACAGGGATACATGAACACTGAAGCTTTCTTT. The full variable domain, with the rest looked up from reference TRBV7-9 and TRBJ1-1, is DTGVSQNPRHKITKRGQNVTFRCDPISEHNRLYWYRQTLGQGPEFLTYFQNEAQLEKSRLLSDRFSAERPKGSFSTLEIQRTEQGDSAMYLCASSSGQGYMNTEAFFGQGTRLTVV.

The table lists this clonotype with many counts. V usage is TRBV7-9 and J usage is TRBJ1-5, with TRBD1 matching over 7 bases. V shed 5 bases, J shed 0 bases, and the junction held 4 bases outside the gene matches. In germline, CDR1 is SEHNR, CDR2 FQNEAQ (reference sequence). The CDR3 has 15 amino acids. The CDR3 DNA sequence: TGTGCCAGCAGCCGCGGGACAGATAGCAATCAGCCCCAGCATTTT. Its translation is CASSRGTDSNQPQHF.

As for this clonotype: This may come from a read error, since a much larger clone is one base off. The CDR3 loop is CASSEYRGGGYTF. The DNA of the CDR3 is TGTGCCAGCAGTGAATATAGGGGGGGCGGCTACACCTTC. The chain combines TRBV6-1 with TRBJ1-2, with D perhaps TRBD1 (6 bases). Germline V gives CDR1 MNHNS, CDR2 SASEGT. V lost 2 bases and J lost 8, with 12 bases in between. The CDR3 length is 13 residues.

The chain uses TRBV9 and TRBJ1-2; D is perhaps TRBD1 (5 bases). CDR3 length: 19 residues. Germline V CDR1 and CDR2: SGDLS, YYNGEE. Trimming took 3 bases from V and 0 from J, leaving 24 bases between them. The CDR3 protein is CASSAQRGGAGYPNYGYTF. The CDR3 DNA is TGTGCCAGCAGCGCCCAACGGGGTGGGGCAGGTTACCCTAACTATGGCTACACCTTC.

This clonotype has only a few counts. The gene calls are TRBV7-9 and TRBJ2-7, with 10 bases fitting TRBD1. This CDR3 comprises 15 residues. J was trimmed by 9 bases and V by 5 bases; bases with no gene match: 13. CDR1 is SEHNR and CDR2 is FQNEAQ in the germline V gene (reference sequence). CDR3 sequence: CASSRGTGETQVQYF. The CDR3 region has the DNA TGTGCCAGCAGCCGGGGGACAGGGGAAACCCAGGTGCAGTACTTC.

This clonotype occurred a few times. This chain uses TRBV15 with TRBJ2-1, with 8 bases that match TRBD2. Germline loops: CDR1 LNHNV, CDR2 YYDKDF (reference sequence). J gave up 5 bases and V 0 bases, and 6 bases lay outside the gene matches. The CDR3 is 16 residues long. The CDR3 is CATSRDSAGDHNEQFF. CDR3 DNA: TGTGCCACCAGCAGAGACTCAGCGGGAGACCACAATGAGCAGTTCTTC.

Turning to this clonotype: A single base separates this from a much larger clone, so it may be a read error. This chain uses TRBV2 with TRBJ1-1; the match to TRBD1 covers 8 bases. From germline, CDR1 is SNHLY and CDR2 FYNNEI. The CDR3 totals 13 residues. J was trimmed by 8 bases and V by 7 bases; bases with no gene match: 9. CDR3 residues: CASIKAGGSEAFF. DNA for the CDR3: TGTGCCAGCATTAAGGCAGGGGGCTCGGAAGCTTTCTTT.